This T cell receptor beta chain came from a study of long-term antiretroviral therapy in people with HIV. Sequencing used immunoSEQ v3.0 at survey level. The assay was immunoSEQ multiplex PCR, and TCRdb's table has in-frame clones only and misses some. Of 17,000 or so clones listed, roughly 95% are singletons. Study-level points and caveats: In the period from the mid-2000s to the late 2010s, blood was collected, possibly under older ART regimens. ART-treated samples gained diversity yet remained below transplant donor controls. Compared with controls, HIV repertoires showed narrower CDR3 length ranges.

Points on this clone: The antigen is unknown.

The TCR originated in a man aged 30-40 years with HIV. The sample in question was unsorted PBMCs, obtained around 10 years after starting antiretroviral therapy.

CDR3 protein: CASSEELGGEQFF. The DNA of the CDR3 is TGTGCCAGCAGTGAAGAACTCGGGGGAGAGCAGTTCTTC. V and J are TRBV2 and TRBJ2-1, with D maybe TRBD2 (6 bases). The ends were cut back, 1 base at V and 10 bases at J, with 11 bases in the middle. CDR1 SNHLY and CDR2 FYNNEI come from the germline V gene. The CDR3 is 13 amino acids.